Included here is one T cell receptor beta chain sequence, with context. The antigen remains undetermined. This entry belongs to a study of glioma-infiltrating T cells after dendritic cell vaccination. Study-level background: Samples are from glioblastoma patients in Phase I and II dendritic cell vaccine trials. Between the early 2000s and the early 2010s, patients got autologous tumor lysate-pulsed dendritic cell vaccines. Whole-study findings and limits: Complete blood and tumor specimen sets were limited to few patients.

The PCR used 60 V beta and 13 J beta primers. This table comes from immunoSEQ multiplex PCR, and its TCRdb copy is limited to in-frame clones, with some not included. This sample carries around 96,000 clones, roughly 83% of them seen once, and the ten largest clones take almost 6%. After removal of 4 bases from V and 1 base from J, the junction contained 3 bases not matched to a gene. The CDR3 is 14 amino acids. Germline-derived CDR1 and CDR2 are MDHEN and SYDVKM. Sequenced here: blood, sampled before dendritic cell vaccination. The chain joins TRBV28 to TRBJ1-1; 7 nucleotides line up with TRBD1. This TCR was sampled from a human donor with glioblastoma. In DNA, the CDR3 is TGTGCCAGCAGTTCGGGACAGCAGAACACTGAAGCTTTCTTT. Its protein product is CASSSGQQNTEAFF.